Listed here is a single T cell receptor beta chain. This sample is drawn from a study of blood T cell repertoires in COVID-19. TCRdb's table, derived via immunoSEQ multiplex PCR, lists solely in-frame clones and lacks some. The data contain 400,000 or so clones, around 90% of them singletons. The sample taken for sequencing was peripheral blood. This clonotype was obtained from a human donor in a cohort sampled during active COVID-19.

This CDR3 reads CATSSGTAMREQYF. DNA of the CDR3: TGTGCCACATCCTCTGGGACTGCGATGCGCGAGCAGTACTTC. The chain employs TRBV27 and TRBJ2-7, with D possibly TRBD2 on 6 matching bases. Germline V gives CDR1 MNHEY, CDR2 SMNVEV (reference sequence). CDR3 length: 14 residues. Between the trimmed V and J ends, which lost 10 bases and 6 bases, there was a span of 22 bases.